Sequencing of this T cell receptor (beta chain) was carried out in a study of shared clonotypes between healthy human individuals. Study-wide results and limits: Expectations were that clonotype sharing among donors would be affected by sequencing depth.

A note on this clone: Its target is unknown.

Germline loops: CDR1 LNHNV, CDR2 YYDKDF (reference sequence). The junction had 4 bases not matched to a gene; V was cut back by 3 bases and J by 2 bases. This CDR3 is built from 15 residues. The run depth of the assay was deep. Clones were read by immunoSEQ multiplex PCR, and TCRdb kept only the in-frame ones, dropping some. The sample holds 950,000 to 1,200,000 clones, 60% to 80% seen once. Healthy HIV-negative adults without recent acute infections or vaccinations served as donors. Sequencing input: memory CD4+ T cells from PBMCs. The subset is: CD45RA-negative fraction. This clonotype was sampled from a man aged 18 to 29 in good health. Some clones in this sample may be carry-over from other donors' samples. The J gene is TRBJ1-2, the V gene TRBV15; 9 bases line up with TRBD1. The CDR3 loop is CATSRRTGVNYGYTF. The CDR3 DNA follows: TGTGCCACCAGCAGGAGGACAGGGGTCAACTATGGCTACACCTTC. The variable domain in full, completed from reference TRBV15 and TRBJ1-2, reads DAMVIQNPRYQVTQFGKPVTLSCSQTLNHNVMYWYQQKSSQAPKLLFHYYDKDFNNEADTPDNFQSRRPNTSFCFLDIRSPGLGDTAMYLCATSRRTGVNYGYTFGSGTRLTVV.